The 32 T cell receptor beta chains listed next were all sequenced from one sample in a study of T-cell reconstitution after alpha-beta-depleted transplantation in children. As it was prepared, the TCRbeta library received unique molecular identifiers. TCRdb re-derived calls from the PCR reads in MiXCR, one entry per CDR3 protein. The table has 200,000 to 250,000 distinct CDR3 sequences, roughly a quarter seen once; the top ten hold about 2.8%. The specimen was PBMCs, collected before TCRalphabeta/CD19-depleted stem cell transplant. These receptors came from a girl aged 2 to 9 with Fanconi anemia, due to receive a stem cell transplant.

V is TRBV23-1 and J is TRBJ1-5, with D perhaps TRBD1 (5 bases). TRBV23-1 is placed among ORFs of uncertain function. The CDR3 sequence is 15 residues long. The V gene lost 3 bases and the J gene lost 4 bases, with 13 bases spanning the gap. The CDR3 region has the DNA TGCGCCAGCAGTCAGCTTCCGGACACAAATCAGCCCCAGCATTTT. It codes for CASSQLPDTNQPQHF.

There are many counts of this clonotype. CDR3 DNA sequence: TGCAGTGCTAGAGTCGGGGGCCTCACAGATACGCAGTATTTT. This codes for CSARVGGLTDTQYF. The chain carries TRBV20-1 and TRBJ2-3, with D tentatively TRBD1 or TRBD2 (6 bases each). Trimming cost V 1 base and J 2 bases, with 10 bases left between them. The CDR3 has 14 amino acids. Germline V gives CDR1 DFQATT, CDR2 SNEGSKA (reference sequence).

This clonotype was counted ten times or more. The chain links TRBV5-1 to TRBJ2-7, with D possibly matching TRBD2 (6 bases). Germline lookup yields CDR1 SGHRS and CDR2 YFSETQ. The CDR3 consists of 14 residues. V lost 3 bases to trimming and J lost 2 bases, with 12 bases between them. The CDR3 DNA follows: TGCGCCAGCAGCTCACCCCTAGCGACCTACGAGCAGTACTTC. It translates to CASSSPLATYEQYF.

Turning to this clonotype: A read error may explain this, as a much larger clone is one base away. CDR3 region: CSVDANQGRIRYTF. DNA for the CDR3: TGCAGCGTTGATGCCAACCAGGGGAGGATTCGCTACACCTTC. The gene calls are TRBV29-1 and TRBJ1-2, with D perhaps matching TRBD1 (6 bases). The CDR3 consists of 14 residues. Germline CDR1 is SQVTM and CDR2 is ANQGSEA. V lost 3 bases to trimming and J lost 9 bases, with 20 bases between them.

The rearrangement links TRBV25-1 to TRBJ2-5; no clear D gene. The CDR3 covers 14 residues. From germline, CDR1 is MGHDK and CDR2 SYGVNS. V lost 0 bases and J lost 3, with 8 bases in between. The DNA of the CDR3 is TGTGCCAGCAGTGAATATCATCGGGAAGAGACCCAGTACTTC. The encoded protein is CASSEYHREETQYF.

Ten or more counts support this clonotype. The V and J genes are TRBV7-3 and TRBJ2-7, with D possibly matching TRBD1 (6 bases). Germline-derived CDR1 and CDR2 are SGHTA and FQGTGA. V dropped 2 bases and J dropped 2 bases, with 13 bases sitting between them. The CDR3 sequence is 15 residues long. The CDR3 is CASSLLTGQTYEQYF. In DNA form, the CDR3 reads TGTGCCAGCAGCTTACTCACAGGGCAAACCTACGAGCAGTACTTC.

This chain links TRBV12-3 or TRBV12-4 with TRBJ2-1, with 8 bases lining up with TRBD2. This CDR3 is 14 amino acids long. V shed 6 bases, J shed 7 bases, and the junction held 8 bases outside the gene matches. CDR3 sequence reads: CASRPGTSANEQFF. In DNA, the CDR3 is TGTGCCAGCAGACCCGGGACTAGTGCGAATGAGCAGTTCTTC.

This clonotype was seen ten or more times. The gene calls are TRBV29-1 and TRBJ1-2; possible D gene TRBD1, 5 bases. Germline loops: CDR1 SQVTM, CDR2 ANQGSEA. The CDR3 extends over 10 amino acids. V was trimmed by 3 bases and J by 6 bases, leaving 5 bases between them. The CDR3 sequence is CSVDRDGYTF. The CDR3, as DNA: TGCAGCGTTGACAGGGATGGCTACACCTTC.

The chain joins TRBV29-1 to TRBJ2-3, with D perhaps TRBD1 (6 bases). The CDR3 extends over 13 amino acids. CDR1 SQVTM and CDR2 ANQGSEA come from the germline V gene. The DNA of the CDR3 is TGCGCCGGCGTGACAGGTTCCGCAGATACGCAGTATTTT. It codes for CAGVTGSADTQYF.

A few counts support this clonotype. The chain recombines TRBV5-1 with TRBJ2-1; 8 positions match TRBD1. This CDR3 is 15 amino acids long. Per the germline V gene, CDR1 is SGHRS and CDR2 is YFSETQ. The junction had 3 bases not matched to a gene; V was cut back by 0 bases and J by 4 bases. The CDR3 loop reads CASSLAYRGYNEQFF. The CDR3 DNA follows: TGCGCCAGCAGCTTGGCTTACAGGGGGTACAATGAGCAGTTCTTC.

This clonotype has ten or more counts. The chain employs TRBV12-3 or TRBV12-4 and TRBJ2-1, with D tentatively TRBD1 or TRBD2 (5 bases each). The CDR3 contains 15 residues. The germline V and J ends were trimmed by 1 base and 4 bases, with 11 bases remaining between them. The CDR3 coding sequence is TGTGCCAGCAGTTTAGGGGGGTCAATTTACAATGAGCAGTTCTTC. Amino acid sequence: CASSLGGSIYNEQFF.

V and J are TRBV29-1 and TRBJ1-4; maybe TRBD1 (6 bases). The CDR3 consists of 14 residues. CDR1 SQVTM and CDR2 ANQGSEA come from the germline V gene. Trimming shortened V by 5 bases and J by 1 base, and 11 bases separated the two germline ends. CDR3 nucleotides: TGCAGCGTTATGGGGGCCAAAACTAATGAAAAACTGTTTTTT. Its protein is CSVMGAKTNEKLFF.

This clonotype appeared a few times. The genes are TRBV6-4 and TRBJ1-1; 10 bases are shared with TRBD1. Germline assignment: CDR1 MRHNA and CDR2 SNTAGT. Trimming cost V 5 bases and J 5 bases; bases outside gene matches: 11. This CDR3 is built from 16 residues. CDR3 nucleotides: TGTGCCAGCAGTCTCAACACCGGGACAGGGGAAACTGAAGCTTTCTTT. Translation gives CASSLNTGTGETEAFF.

Many counts were recorded for this clonotype. This chain links TRBV6-1 with TRBJ2-1, with TRBD2 matching over 11 bases. The ends lost 4 bases at V and 8 bases at J; junction bases unmatched: 13. Germline lookup yields CDR1 MNHNS and CDR2 SASEGT. This CDR3 comprises 17 residues. The CDR3 region has the DNA TGTGCCAGCAGTGCCGGAATTAGCGGGGGGGCTTCGGATGAGCAGTTCTTC. Translated, it gives CASSAGISGGASDEQFF.

This clonotype was seen a few times. This sequence joins TRBV7-9 and TRBJ1-1; D gene uncertain. CDR3 length: 11 residues. Trimming removed 5 bases at V and 8 bases at J, with 9 bases between. Germline lookup yields CDR1 SEHNR and CDR2 FQNEAQ (reference sequence). The CDR3 bases are TGTGCCAGCAGCCATTTCGACGAAGCTTTCTTT. Translating gives CASSHFDEAFF.

The chain employs TRBV18 and TRBJ2-7, with D tentatively TRBD1 (5 bases). Germline-derived CDR1 and CDR2 are KGHSH and LQKENI. The CDR3 is made up of 13 amino acids. V was trimmed by 0 bases and J by 5 bases, leaving 8 bases between them. The CDR3 DNA reads TGTGCCAGCTCACCACCCTGGGGCGACGAGCAGTACTTC. As protein: CASSPPWGDEQYF.

The chain uses TRBV29-1 and TRBJ2-7, with 8 positions matching TRBD1. This CDR3 contains 13 residues. Germline CDR1 SQVTM, CDR2 ANQGSEA. V shed 4 bases, J shed 4 bases, and the junction held 6 bases outside the gene matches. CDR3 residues: CSVGTGLGYEQYF. The DNA for the CDR3 is TGCAGCGTTGGGACAGGGTTGGGGTACGAGCAGTACTTC.

This clonotype was detected ten times or more. The rearrangement uses TRBV29-1 and TRBJ1-1; weak D call: TRBD1 (6 bases). The CDR3 has 14 amino acids. Germline lookup yields CDR1 SQVTM and CDR2 ANQGSEA. Between the trimmed V and J ends, which lost 6 bases and 1 base, there was a span of 15 bases. CDR3 in amino acids: CSVATRQANTEAFF. DNA of the CDR3: TGCAGCGTGGCCACACGACAGGCGAACACTGAAGCTTTCTTT.

The genes are TRBV2 and TRBJ2-7; 7 bases line up with TRBD2. V trimming: 6 bases; J trimming: 3 bases; junction bases outside the gene matches: 8. This CDR3 has 14 residues. Germline assignment: CDR1 SNHLY and CDR2 FYNNEI. As DNA, the CDR3 is TGTGCCAGCAGAAACGGTCCTAGCGGCTACGAGCAGTACTTC. It translates to CASRNGPSGYEQYF.

This clonotype was picked up many times. The chain links TRBV29-1 to TRBJ2-1; no reliable D call. Per the germline V gene, CDR1 is SQVTM and CDR2 is ANQGSEA. V lost 7 bases and J 4 bases, leaving 8 bases between the germline ends. CDR3 size: 11 residues. The CDR3 protein is CSGWVYNEQFF. DNA for the CDR3: TGCAGCGGTTGGGTATACAATGAGCAGTTCTTC.

V gene TRBV20-1 combines with J gene TRBJ2-3, with TRBD1 matching over 7 bases. The CDR3 has 15 residues. The V and J ends lost 3 bases and 2 bases, in that order; junction bases with no gene match: 8. The germline V gene has CDR1 DFQATT and CDR2 SNEGSKA (reference sequence). The CDR3 region has the DNA TGCAGTGCTAGTCTCCAGGGGGATGACACAGATACGCAGTATTTT. It encodes CSASLQGDDTDTQYF.

This clonotype was seen many times. The genes are TRBV29-1 and TRBJ2-7; perhaps TRBD2 as D (6 bases). Germline CDR1 is SQVTM and CDR2 is ANQGSEA. This CDR3 comprises 12 residues. V lost 4 bases, J lost 2 bases, and 9 bases lay in between. CDR3: CSVVAEAYEQYF. DNA for the CDR3: TGCAGCGTTGTAGCGGAGGCCTACGAGCAGTACTTC.

This clonotype was seen repeatedly, ten times or more. The V and J genes are TRBV29-1 and TRBJ2-7, with D tentatively TRBD1 or TRBD2 (5 bases each). The ends were cut back, 4 bases at V and 4 bases at J, with 20 bases in the middle. The germline CDR1 and CDR2 sequences are SQVTM and ANQGSEA. The CDR3 length is 15 residues. CDR3 nucleotide sequence: TGCAGCGTTGGCTGGCGCCAGGGAGAGGTTTACGAGCAGTACTTC. This translates into CSVGWRQGEVYEQYF.

A few counts support this clonotype. This rearrangement joins TRBV20-1 to TRBJ2-6, with D unclear. Germline V lookup: CDR1 DFQATT, CDR2 SNEGSKA (reference sequence). V lost 5 bases, J lost 0 bases, and 8 bases lay in between. The CDR3 spans 14 residues. The CDR3 coding sequence is TGCAGTGCTCCAGGATACTCTGGGGCCAACGTCCTGACTTTC. Its translation is CSAPGYSGANVLTF.

Of note for this clonotype: It may be a read error: a sequence one base away is much more abundant. The V call is TRBV29-1, the J call TRBJ1-2; D is unresolved. In germline, CDR1 is SQVTM, CDR2 ANQGSEA. The CDR3 sequence is 13 residues long. CDR3 nucleotides: TGCAGCGTTGGCCAGGCCGGAGACTATGGCCACACCTTC. Translated, it gives CSVGQAGDYGHTF. The full variable domain, with the rest looked up from reference TRBV29-1 and TRBJ1-2, is SAVISQKPSRDICQRGTSLTIQCQVDSQVTMMFWYRQQPGQSLTLIATANQGSEATYESGFVIDKFPISRPNLTFSTLTVSNMSPEDSSIYLCSVGQAGDYGHTFGSGTRLTVV.

This clonotype was seen at least ten times. This chain links TRBV9 with TRBJ2-1; D remains unclear. Germline V gene lookup returns CDR1 SGDLS and CDR2 YYNGEE. CDR3 size: 14 residues. The V gene lost 0 bases and the J gene lost 5 bases, with 9 bases spanning the gap. The CDR3 nucleotides read TGTGCCAGCAGCGTAGATCAGCTCCACAATGAGCAGTTCTTC. Translated: CASSVDQLHNEQFF. The variable domain in full, with the rest retrieved from reference TRBV9 and TRBJ2-1, is DSGVTQTPKHLITATGQRVTLRCSPRSGDLSVYWYQQSLDQGLQFLIQYYNGEERAKGNILERFSAQQFPDLHSELNLSSLELGDSALYFCASSVDQLHNEQFFGPGTRLTVL.

The chain recombines TRBV6-7 with TRBJ1-1; D gene uncertain. TRBV6-7 is placed among ORFs of uncertain function. V lost 8 bases and J lost 0, with 10 bases in between. The CDR3 is 13 residues long. CDR3 DNA: TGTGCCAGCCTTCCCCCTCTGAACACTGAAGCTTTCTTT. Amino acid sequence: CASLPPLNTEAFF.

This clonotype was counted a few times. V usage is TRBV29-1 and J usage is TRBJ1-1; D gene unclear. The germline V gene has CDR1 SQVTM and CDR2 ANQGSEA. The V end lost 1 base, the J end lost 1 base, and 10 bases lay between the germline ends. This CDR3 has 14 amino acids. This CDR3 reads CSVEVRRPNTEAFF. The CDR3 DNA follows: TGCAGCGTTGAAGTCAGGCGACCGAACACTGAAGCTTTCTTT.

Many counts were recorded for this clonotype. The chain joins TRBV4-2 to TRBJ2-6, with D perhaps TRBD1 (6 bases). Germline V lookup: CDR1 LGHNA, CDR2 YNFKEQ. The CDR3 is made up of 17 amino acids. V was trimmed by 0 bases and J by 2 bases, leaving 11 bases between them. The CDR3 bases are TGTGCCAGCAGCCAAGACCAGGGGATCCCTGGGGCCAACGTCCTGACTTTC. Translated, it gives CASSQDQGIPGANVLTF.

This chain links TRBV6-9 with TRBJ1-1; the D gene is possibly TRBD1 (5 bases). The ends were cut back, 5 bases at V and 11 bases at J, with 24 bases in the middle. Germline V CDR1 and CDR2: MNHGY, SVAAGI. This CDR3 comprises 15 residues. The CDR3 nucleotides are TGTGCCAGCAGTCAAACCCCAGGGACGGAGGGGTACGCTTTCTTT. Protein product: CASSQTPGTEGYAFF.

The table lists this clonotype with many counts. This may arise from a read error, as a much more abundant clone is one base away. The rearrangement uses TRBV5-1 and TRBJ2-5; D gene unclear. The CDR3 runs to 11 residues. Germline assignment: CDR1 SGHRS and CDR2 YFSETQ. The V end lost 0 bases, the J end lost 5 bases, and 2 bases lay between the germline ends. This CDR3 reads CASSLDETQYF. As DNA, the CDR3 is TGCGCCAGCAGCTTGGATGAGACCCAGTACTTC.

The chain links TRBV29-1 to TRBJ2-7; 7 bases line up with TRBD2. With V trimmed by 2 bases and J by 0 bases, 7 bases remained unmatched. The CDR3 is 15 residues long. Germline V CDR1 and CDR2: SQVTM, ANQGSEA. The CDR3 protein is CSVEILADSSYEQYF. CDR3 sequence (DNA): TGCAGCGTTGAAATCCTAGCGGATAGCTCCTACGAGCAGTACTTC.